What follows are 22 T cell receptor beta chains derived from one specimen sequenced in a study of technical replicates of blood from a handful of donors (dated by TCRdb to the late 2010s). Library creation used the immunoSEQ multiplex PCR assay. TCRdb holds this immuneACCESS table with in-frame rearrangements only. Some clones are missing; in checked studies, unresolved V genes explain under half, and the rest has no known cause. The table for this sample lists about 69,000 clones; around nine tenths of them were counted only once. Around 4.6% of the sample is in the top ten clones. Sequencing was performed on PBMCs. The receptors shown here come from a human donor in good health. Some clones in this sample may be carry-over from other donors' samples.

The J gene is TRBJ2-3, the V gene TRBV18, with a weak D call TRBD2 (7 bases). The CDR3 has 18 amino acids. The ends were cut back, 3 bases at V and 3 bases at J, with 22 bases in the middle. Germline values: CDR1 KGHSH, CDR2 LQKENI. CDR3 in DNA: TGTGCCAGCTCACCTTCAAATGTTCGGGGGGCGCGGACAGATACGCAGTATTTT. Its protein product is CASSPSNVRGARTDTQYF.

The chain couples TRBV2 to TRBJ1-2; unclear D gene. V lost 6 bases to trimming and J lost 8 bases, with 16 bases between them. CDR3 length equals 13 residues. Germline V gene sequence: CDR1 SNHLY, CDR2 FYNNEI. This chain's CDR3 is CASRESSVRGYTF. The CDR3 nucleotides are TGTGCCAGCAGAGAGTCGTCGGTCCGGGGCTACACCTTC.

This clone was found once. The V gene is TRBV7-2, the J gene TRBJ2-4; 9 nucleotides match TRBD1. Trimming took 2 bases from V and 4 from J; bases not matched to a gene: 6. CDR1 and CDR2 from the germline V gene are SGHTA and FQGNSA. The CDR3 has 16 amino acids. CDR3 amino acids: CASSLLGQGIKNIQYF. The CDR3 DNA sequence: TGTGCCAGCAGCTTACTAGGACAGGGGATAAAAAACATTCAGTACTTC.

The rearrangement links TRBV13 to TRBJ1-6; D is unresolved. Trimming took 0 bases from V and 5 from J, leaving 5 bases between them. The CDR3 length is 14 residues. The V gene's germline CDR1 is PRHDT and CDR2 FYEKMQ (reference sequence). The CDR3 DNA reads as TGTGCCAGCAGCTTAGGCCAGAATAATTCACCCCTCCACTTT. Protein sequence: CASSLGQNNSPLHF.

The genes are TRBV6-5 and TRBJ2-1; 8 bases map to TRBD1. After removal of 2 bases from V and 6 bases from J, the junction contained 6 bases not matched to a gene. Germline V gene data show CDR1 as MNHEY and CDR2 as SVGAGI. This CDR3 is built from 15 residues. In nucleotides, the CDR3 is TGTGCCAGCAGTTACCAGGGGGCAACTTTCAATGAGCAGTTCTTC. This gives the protein CASSYQGATFNEQFF.

The chain has TRBV4-3 and TRBJ1-2, with 9 nucleotides matching TRBD1. The germline CDR1 and CDR2 sequences are LGHNA and YSLEER. After removal of 0 bases from V and 7 bases from J, the junction contained 12 bases not matched to a gene. This CDR3 spans 17 amino acids. The CDR3 loop is CASSQDRGTGKLSGYTF. For the CDR3, the DNA is TGCGCCAGCAGCCAAGATCGCGGGACAGGGAAGCTAAGTGGCTACACCTTC.

The rearrangement joins TRBV5-1 to TRBJ2-7, with 14 bases fitting TRBD2. Losses at the gene ends were 0 bases for V and 5 bases for J; bases not matched to a gene: 7. The CDR3 runs to 17 residues. Germline CDR1 is SGHRS and CDR2 is YFSETQ. In DNA, the CDR3 is TGCGCCAGCAGCTTGGATCCGACTAGCGGGGGGGTCCACGAGCAGTACTTC. Its translation is CASSLDPTSGGVHEQYF.

As concerns this clone: A read error may produce the germline difference seen at one junction end. This sequence joins TRBV7-2 and TRBJ2-5; D is possibly TRBD2 (5 bases). This CDR3 is 15 amino acids long. Germline V lookup: CDR1 SGHTA, CDR2 FQGNSA. This CDR3 reads CAGSLNVARRETQYF. The CDR3 nucleotides read TGTGCCGGCAGCTTAAACGTCGCGAGGAGGGAGACCCAGTACTTC.

J is TRBJ1-5 and V is TRBV19; TRBD1 is a possible D gene (5 bases). Germline-derived CDR1 and CDR2 are LNHDA and SQIVND (reference sequence). Trimming removed 6 bases from V and 1 base from J, with 10 bases in between. CDR3 size: 14 residues. CDR3: CASRDTASNQPQHF. The CDR3, as DNA: TGTGCCAGTAGGGACACAGCCAGCAATCAGCCCCAGCATTTT.

The V and J genes are TRBV4-3 and TRBJ1-2; D possibly corresponds to TRBD1 (6 bases). The CDR3 is made up of 14 amino acids. Germline V CDR1 and CDR2: LGHNA, YSLEER. The germline V and J ends were trimmed by 2 bases and 8 bases, with 15 bases remaining between them. The CDR3 DNA sequence: TGCGCCAGCAGCCAAAACCGCCGGACAGTCGGCTACACCTTC. This codes for CASSQNRRTVGYTF.

The chain recombines TRBV2 with TRBJ2-3, with 8 bases lining up with TRBD1. The CDR3 extends over 15 amino acids. V trimming: 3 bases; J trimming: 5 bases; junction bases outside the gene matches: 7. CDR1 is SNHLY and CDR2 is FYNNEI in the germline V gene. The CDR3 reads CASSEGRGRIDTQYF. CDR3 in DNA: TGTGCCAGCAGTGAGGGCAGGGGGCGTATAGATACGCAGTATTTT.

The chain uses TRBV7-3 and TRBJ1-6; D is unclear. The CDR3 covers 11 residues. Trimming removed 6 bases at V and 9 bases at J, with 6 bases between. Germline CDR1 reads SGHTA; CDR2 reads FQGTGA. CDR3 in amino acids: CASSPFSPLHF. The DNA of the CDR3 is TGTGCCAGCAGTCCCTTTTCACCCCTCCACTTT.

This chain links TRBV10-3 with TRBJ2-6; TRBD2 aligns across 12 bases. The germline gives CDR1 ENHRY, CDR2 SYGVKD. CDR3 length: 15 residues. The junction had 2 bases not matched to a gene; V was cut back by 7 bases and J by 4 bases. The CDR3 is CAIMGTSGGANVLTF. The CDR3 nucleotides read TGTGCCATCATGGGGACTAGCGGGGGGGCCAACGTCCTGACTTTC.

The chain uses TRBV6-1 and TRBJ2-5; no definite D call. This CDR3 region has 12 residues. Trimming pared 3 bases from V and 5 bases from J, leaving 7 bases between. Germline assignment: CDR1 MNHNS and CDR2 SASEGT. CDR3 amino acids: CASSDQRETQYF. DNA of the CDR3: TGTGCCAGCAGTGATCAGAGGGAGACCCAGTACTTC.

The rearrangement links TRBV7-3 to TRBJ2-1; TRBD2 aligns across 10 bases. Germline V gene sequence: CDR1 SGHTA, CDR2 FQGTGA. The CDR3 covers 16 residues. The J segment lost 2 bases and the V segment lost 5 bases, leaving 6 bases of the junction unmatched. The CDR3 DNA is TGTGCCAGCAGCACCCGAGCGGGGGGGGCCTACAATGAGCAGTTCTTC. It codes for CASSTRAGGAYNEQFF.

The chain uses TRBV7-2 and TRBJ1-5; 9 nucleotides line up with TRBD1. Germline CDR1 reads SGHTA; CDR2 reads FQGNSA. The CDR3 covers 19 residues. With 0 bases clipped from V and 0 bases from J, the junction kept 9 bases outside the gene matches. CDR3 amino acids: CASSLATGGSGYSNQPQHF. The CDR3 DNA reads TGTGCCAGCAGCTTAGCCACAGGGGGCTCTGGCTATAGCAATCAGCCCCAGCATTTT.

The V call is TRBV11-2, the J call TRBJ2-5, with D possibly being TRBD1 (5 bases). The V gene lost 0 bases and the J gene lost 8 bases, with 13 bases spanning the gap. There are 14 residues in the CDR3. CDR1 and CDR2 from the germline V gene are SGHAT and FQNNGV. This chain's CDR3 is CASSLDLSRGTQYF. CDR3 in DNA: TGTGCCAGCAGCTTAGATCTCTCTAGGGGTACCCAGTACTTC.

The rearrangement links TRBV11-2 to TRBJ2-3; D is unclear. V dropped 4 bases and J dropped 6 bases, with 5 bases sitting between them. The CDR3 loop spans 11 amino acids. Germline V gene sequence: CDR1 SGHAT, CDR2 FQNNGV. The CDR3 spells CASSSGDTQYF. In DNA form, the CDR3 reads TGTGCCAGCAGCTCAGGCGATACGCAGTATTTT.

The rearrangement joins TRBV5-1 to TRBJ2-3; D remains unclear. The germline V and J ends were trimmed by 5 bases and 2 bases, with 9 bases remaining between them. In germline, CDR1 is SGHRS, CDR2 YFSETQ. The CDR3 is 13 amino acids. In nucleotides, the CDR3 is TGCGCCAGCAGGGGCAGTTCCACAGATACGCAGTATTTT. Translating gives CASRGSSTDTQYF.

The chain employs TRBV9 and TRBJ2-5; TRBD1 aligns across 7 bases. Germline assignment: CDR1 SGDLS and CDR2 YYNGEE. With V trimmed by 2 bases and J by 1 base, 2 bases remained unmatched. This CDR3 has 14 residues. CDR3 region: CASSVGQSQETQYF. CDR3 DNA: TGTGCCAGCAGCGTGGGACAGTCCCAAGAGACCCAGTACTTC.

This sequence joins TRBV2 and TRBJ2-5; 11 bases are a match to TRBD2. CDR3 size: 14 residues. Germline assignment: CDR1 SNHLY and CDR2 FYNNEI. Losses at the gene ends were 7 bases for V and 2 bases for J; bases not matched to a gene: 3. The CDR3 loop is CASNRLAGQETQYF. For the CDR3, the DNA is TGTGCCAGCAATCGACTAGCGGGACAAGAGACCCAGTACTTC.

This clone was seen only a few times. The rearrangement joins TRBV6-5 to TRBJ2-1; D is possibly TRBD2 (6 bases). The length of the CDR3 is 14 residues. Germline CDR1 and CDR2: MNHEY and SVGAGI. V lost 5 bases to trimming and J lost 3 bases, with 11 bases between them. The CDR3 bases are TGTGCCAGCAGTAAGGGAGGTAGCTACAATGAGCAGTTCTTC. Its translation is CASSKGGSYNEQFF.